This T cell receptor beta chain was sequenced for a study of cytomegalovirus exposure and HLA in healthy donors. Profiling relied on immunoSEQ multiplex PCR, and the TCRdb table lists in-frame clones only, not all of them. The repertoire has fewer than 350,000 clones, 70% to 90% of them found once; the top ten carry approximately 0.9%. The V end lost 0 bases, the J end lost 0 bases, and 7 bases lay between the germline ends. The CDR3 loop spans 14 amino acids. The germline CDR1 and CDR2 sequences are SGDLS and YYNGEE. The source material was PBMCs. This receptor was obtained from a woman between 18 and 29 years old in good health and CMV-seronegative. The chain joins TRBV9 to TRBJ2-7; D call uncertain. The DNA for the CDR3 is TGTGCCAGCAGCGTAGGAGCTAGCTCCTACGAGCAGTACTTC. Protein product: CASSVGASSYEQYF.